These 24 T cell receptor beta chains originate from one sample sequenced in a study of blood T cells in healthy people across ages. Then a second PCR, running roughly 6 to 12 cycles, was carried out with a sample-barcoded 5' primer and a J-beta primer mix. MiXCR was run by TCRdb on the 5' RACE reads, yielding one entry per CDR3 protein. The sample consists of some 1.5 million distinct CDR3 sequences, approximately 30% of them appearing once. Sequencing used blood. All receptors come from a woman aged 25 to 45 in good health.

In this sample, this clonotype turned up a few times. A much larger clone differs by one base, so this may be a read error. The genes are TRBV7-8 and TRBJ2-5, with 9 nucleotides matching TRBD2. The CDR3 covers 15 residues. The germline V gene has CDR1 SGHVS and CDR2 FQNEAQ. The CDR3 sequence is CANSLSSGIGETQYF. DNA for the CDR3: TGTGCCAACAGCTTATCTAGCGGGATTGGGGAGACCCAGTACTTC.

The rearrangement joins TRBV20-1 to TRBJ2-1; TRBD2 matches 8 bases. The CDR3 is 15 amino acids. Germline values: CDR1 DFQATT, CDR2 SNEGSKA (reference sequence). Trimming took 5 bases from V and 7 from J; bases not matched to a gene: 13. CDR3 bases: TGCAGTGCTCCCCGGGAGGGTGGGAAAAGGAATGAGCAGTTCTTC. As protein: CSAPREGGKRNEQFF.

This clonotype was recorded at least ten times. CDR3 sequence (DNA): TGTGCCAGCAGCGCCGTCCCCAGCACAGATACGCAGTATTTT. Its protein product is CASSAVPSTDTQYF. The rearrangement links TRBV7-2 to TRBJ2-3; unclear D gene. The CDR3 consists of 14 residues. Between the trimmed V and J ends, which lost 5 bases and 0 bases, there was a span of 9 bases. Germline V CDR1 and CDR2: SGHTA, FQGNSA.

This clonotype was detected many times. V usage is TRBV6-5 and J usage is TRBJ2-4, with 12 positions matching TRBD1. The trim removed 7 bases at V and 13 bases at J, leaving 8 bases unmatched. The CDR3 extends over 13 amino acids. The germline V gene has CDR1 MNHEY and CDR2 SVGAGI. The CDR3 region is CASKGQGAYEQYF. CDR3 bases: TGTGCCAGCAAGGGACAGGGGGCGTATGAGCAGTACTTC.

This chain connects TRBV29-1 to TRBJ2-3; 10 bases line up with TRBD2. Germline V CDR1 and CDR2: SQVTM, ANQGSEA. Unmatched junction bases numbered 11, after V lost 7 bases and J lost 7 bases. This CDR3 comprises 14 residues. The CDR3 region is CSAELAGVGYTQYF. In nucleotides, the CDR3 is TGCAGCGCCGAGCTAGCGGGAGTCGGATATACGCAGTATTTT.

The V call is TRBV18, the J call TRBJ2-5, with TRBD2 matching 7 bases. This CDR3 has 13 residues. V was pared by 3 bases and J by 4 bases, with 2 bases of the junction left unmatched. CDR1 and CDR2 (germline): KGHSH, LQKENI. In DNA, the CDR3 is TGTGCCAGCTCACCTTGGGAGGGAGAGACCCAGTACTTC. It is translated as CASSPWEGETQYF.

On this clonotype: A clone one base away is much larger, so this may be a read error. This chain uses TRBV20-1 with TRBJ2-7; perhaps TRBD1 as D (5 bases). Germline V gene lookup returns CDR1 DFQATT and CDR2 SNEGSKA (reference sequence). V lost 0 bases and J lost 4, with 13 bases in between. This CDR3 has 14 residues. In nucleotides, the CDR3 is TGCAGTGCTAGAGATCTGGGGCCTACGTACGAGCAGTACTTC. As protein: CSARDLGPTYEQYF.

In this sample, this clonotype turned up many times. The chain uses TRBV10-3 and TRBJ2-7; 8 bases fit TRBD1. CDR1 and CDR2 from the germline V gene are ENHRY and SYGVKD. The CDR3 has 13 amino acids. After removal of 6 bases from V and 3 bases from J, the junction contained 4 bases not matched to a gene. The chain's CDR3 is CAISGTGYYEQYF. The CDR3, as DNA: TGTGCCATCAGCGGGACAGGTTACTACGAGCAGTACTTC.

This clonotype was counted ten times or more. V is TRBV12-3 or TRBV12-4 and J is TRBJ1-1; D remains ambiguous. V lost 3 bases, J lost 0 bases, and 8 bases lay in between. This CDR3 contains 14 residues. The CDR3 DNA is TGTGCCAGCAGTTTCAACAGCATGAACACTGAAGCTTTCTTT. This translates into CASSFNSMNTEAFF.

J is TRBJ1-2 and V is TRBV2, with a possible D match to TRBD1 (6 bases). This CDR3 is 13 amino acids long. Deletions cut 6 bases from V and 3 bases from J, with 11 bases between. Germline lookup yields CDR1 SNHLY and CDR2 FYNNEI. CDR3 residues: CASRADSHYGYTF. CDR3 DNA: TGTGCCAGCAGGGCGGACAGTCACTATGGCTACACCTTC.

V and J are TRBV5-1 and TRBJ2-1; D is unclear. CDR1 is SGHRS and CDR2 is YFSETQ in the germline V gene. Trimming removed 6 bases at V and 6 bases at J, with 7 bases between. The CDR3 is made up of 11 amino acids. The CDR3 is CASTMINEQFF. DNA of the CDR3: TGCGCCAGCACCATGATCAATGAGCAGTTCTTC.

This clonotype was observed a few times. Its ends do not fully match the called genes, so a read error is possible. Here the CDR3 DNA reads TGTGCCGGCAGCACTGGGACTAGCGGGAGGCGCCTCAACAATGAGCAGTTCTTC. Protein: CAGSTGTSGRRLNNEQFF. This chain links TRBV7-2 with TRBJ2-1; 15 bases are shared with TRBD2. The CDR3 contains 18 residues. The germline V gene encodes CDR1 SGHTA and CDR2 FQGNSA.

This clonotype has more than one count but fewer than ten. The CDR3 DNA sequence: TGCGCCAGCAGGGGGAGGCTAGCGGGGGGGCCGGCCAAAAACATTCAGTACTTC. It codes for CASRGRLAGGPAKNIQYF. The chain employs TRBV10-2 and TRBJ2-4, with 12 bases matching TRBD2. Trimming took 6 bases from V and 1 from J; bases not matched to a gene: 10. The CDR3 runs 18 residues. Germline values: CDR1 WSHSY, CDR2 SAAADI.

The rearrangement uses TRBV2 and TRBJ2-4, with D possibly being TRBD1 or TRBD2 (5 bases each). The length of the CDR3 is 14 residues. V was shortened by 5 bases and J by 4 bases, with 12 bases between the two germline ends. Per germline, CDR1 SNHLY and CDR2 FYNNEI. In nucleotides, the CDR3 is TGTGCCAGCAGTCCCGGGACGGTTAAAAACATTCAGTACTTC. Amino acids: CASSPGTVKNIQYF.

In its sample, this clonotype was seen a few times. The chain employs TRBV11-2 and TRBJ1-2, with TRBD1 matching 9 bases. CDR1 is SGHAT, CDR2 FQNNGV, per germline. The CDR3 runs to 14 residues. J lost 6 bases, V lost 3 bases, and 5 bases had no gene match. The CDR3 DNA is TGTGCCAGCAGCTTGAGTCGGACAGGGGATGGCTACACCTTC. This codes for CASSLSRTGDGYTF.

There are many counts of this clonotype. The V and J genes are TRBV20-1 and TRBJ2-5; D gene uncertain. The CDR3 length is 11 residues. Germline V gene lookup returns CDR1 DFQATT and CDR2 SNEGSKA (reference sequence). Trimming pared 2 bases from V and 2 bases from J, leaving 3 bases between. CDR3 amino acids: CSARNQETQYF. The CDR3 nucleotides read TGCAGTGCTAGAAATCAAGAGACCCAGTACTTC.

The chain uses TRBV7-2 and TRBJ1-2; D may be TRBD1 (5 bases). CDR3 length: 14 residues. Germline V gives CDR1 SGHTA, CDR2 FQGNSA. V lost 1 base and J lost 8, with 14 bases in between. CDR3 loop: CASSLGYRTGGYTF. CDR3 bases: TGTGCCAGCAGCTTAGGGTACAGGACGGGGGGCTACACCTTC.

The sample holds a few counts of this clonotype. V usage is TRBV20-1 and J usage is TRBJ1-5; tentatively, D is TRBD1 (5 bases). The CDR3 runs 15 residues. Germline CDR1 reads DFQATT; CDR2 reads SNEGSKA (reference sequence). Trimming pared 1 base from V and 7 bases from J, leaving 17 bases between. The CDR3, as DNA: TGCAGTGCTAGAGTAACGGGAGGACAAAGGCAGCCCCAGCATTTT. Its protein is CSARVTGGQRQPQHF.

Points on this clonotype: This clone may be a read error of a much larger clone one base away. The chain carries TRBV20-1 and TRBJ2-7, with D hard to call. This CDR3 has 12 residues. V was cut by 7 bases and J by 7 bases, with 17 bases left in between. Germline V lookup: CDR1 DFQATT, CDR2 SNEGSKA (reference sequence). In DNA form, the CDR3 reads TGCAGTGTTGTCCGACCTCAAAATGAGCAGTACTTC. Amino acid sequence: CSVVRPQNEQYF.

The rearrangement joins TRBV25-1 to TRBJ1-6; 9 bases line up with TRBD1. With V trimmed by 10 bases and J by 8 bases, 6 bases remained unmatched. The CDR3 is 13 amino acids. The germline gives CDR1 MGHDK, CDR2 SYGVNS. The CDR3 sequence: CATKDRGDSPLHF. CDR3 nucleotide sequence: TGTGCCACCAAGGACAGGGGAGATTCACCCCTCCACTTT.

This sequence joins TRBV3-1 and TRBJ1-4, with D unresolved. The CDR3 loop spans 15 amino acids. V was shortened by 4 bases and J by 1 base, with 10 bases between the two germline ends. Per the germline V gene, CDR1 is LGHDT and CDR2 is YNNKEL (reference sequence). CDR3 DNA sequence: TGTGCCAGCAGCCTTCGACATCTAACTAATGAAAAACTGTTTTTT. It is translated as CASSLRHLTNEKLFF.

The chain combines TRBV6-1 with TRBJ2-5, with D perhaps TRBD2 (6 bases). Trimming took off 10 bases at V and 0 bases at J, with 24 bases between the two ends. The CDR3 length is 17 residues. The germline gives CDR1 MNHNS, CDR2 SASEGT. The CDR3 nucleotides are TGTGCCATCAATGATCAGGGCGGGACCCAGTACCAAGAGACCCAGTACTTC. Translated, it gives CAINDQGGTQYQETQYF.

Details on this clonotype: At one end, the junction sequence differs from germline, possibly due to a read error. The gene calls are TRBV4-3 and TRBJ2-1; 10 bases are shared with TRBD2. The germline V gene encodes CDR1 LGHNA and CDR2 YSLEER. The CDR3 has 17 residues. This CDR3 is CSSSQDPASGRCGEQFF. Written as DNA, the CDR3 is TGCTCCAGCAGCCAAGACCCAGCTAGCGGGAGATGTGGTGAGCAGTTCTTC.

The chain uses TRBV2 and TRBJ2-7; 8 bases agree with TRBD2. Germline V gene data show CDR1 as SNHLY and CDR2 as FYNNEI. The CDR3 is 15 amino acids. With V trimmed by 7 bases and J by 7 bases, 15 bases remained unmatched. CDR3 DNA sequence: TGTGCCAGCATAGGCGGGGTAGCGGGAATGGGGGAGCAGTACTTC. This sequence encodes CASIGGVAGMGEQYF.